This passage covers 12 T cell receptor beta chains from one sample sequenced in a study of T cells in Graves' hyperthyroidism and ophthalmopathy. Amplification targeted TCR beta CDR3 regions from RNA transcripts. HTBI primers were employed in a first-round RT-PCR of the TCR CDR3. TCRdb processed the multiplex PCR reads anew with MiXCR; each CDR3 protein has one entry. This sample has roughly 750,000 distinct CDR3 sequences, with about 16% found just once. The sequenced material came from blood. The receptor set was obtained from a young man with Graves' hyperthyroidism.

This chain links TRBV18 with TRBJ2-7; weak D call: TRBD1 (5 bases). The germline CDR1 and CDR2 sequences are KGHSH and LQKENI. V was clipped by 2 bases and J by 6 bases, with 14 bases between them. The CDR3 totals 14 residues. This chain's CDR3 is CASSPRTFLSEQYF. The CDR3 DNA reads TGTGCCAGCTCACCAAGGACATTCCTTTCCGAGCAGTACTTC.

Many counts were recorded for this clonotype. The chain combines TRBV6-2 or TRBV6-3 with TRBJ2-3; maybe TRBD2 (6 bases). V dropped 4 bases and J dropped 2 bases, with 13 bases sitting between them. In germline, CDR1 is MNHEY, CDR2 SVGEGT. CDR3 length: 15 residues. In DNA form, the CDR3 reads TGTGCCAGCAGTTCCGATAGCGGCCTCACAGATACGCAGTATTTT. Protein: CASSSDSGLTDTQYF.

This rearrangement joins TRBV4-3 to TRBJ1-6, with 7 bases lining up with TRBD1. CDR1 is LGHNA and CDR2 is YSLEER in the germline V gene. The ends lost 0 bases at V and 9 bases at J; junction bases unmatched: 8. CDR3 length: 16 amino acids. CDR3 coding DNA: TGCGCCAGCAGCCAAGATGGAACAGGGGAGGGTTCACCCCTCCACTTT. This sequence encodes CASSQDGTGEGSPLHF.

The rearrangement uses TRBV10-2 and TRBJ2-1; 9 bases match TRBD1. Germline trimming cut 6 bases from V and 4 bases from J; bases unmatched to any gene: 7. The CDR3 runs 15 residues. CDR1 and CDR2 from the germline V gene are WSHSY and SAAADI. CDR3 DNA: TGCGCCAGCAGAGCCGGGACAGGGCTTTACAATGAGCAGTTCTTC. This encodes CASRAGTGLYNEQFF.

J is TRBJ1-5 and V is TRBV6-2 or TRBV6-3, with D maybe TRBD1 (5 bases). This CDR3 region has 14 residues. Trimming cost V 6 bases and J 3 bases, with 12 bases left between them. Germline loops: CDR1 MNHEY, CDR2 SVGEGT. The DNA for the CDR3 is TGTGCCAGCAGGGGGGGGGGAATCAATCAGCCCCAGCATTTT. This encodes CASRGGGINQPQHF.

This clonotype was detected many times. This chain links TRBV11-1 with TRBJ2-7; D is unclear. Germline loops: CDR1 SGHAT, CDR2 FQDESV (reference sequence). The CDR3 is 13 residues long. Trimming removed 3 bases from V and 5 bases from J, with 11 bases in between. CDR3 amino acids: CASSFSISNEQYF. CDR3 bases: TGTGCCAGCAGCTTCAGTATCAGCAACGAGCAGTACTTC.

The chain carries TRBV7-2 and TRBJ2-2, with TRBD2 as a possible D gene (5 bases). Germline CDR1 SGHTA, CDR2 FQGNSA. V lost 5 bases to trimming and J lost 1 base, with 14 bases between them. This CDR3 is built from 16 residues. The CDR3 region has the DNA TGTGCCAGCAGCCCCTGGGAGTTGATGAACACCGGGGAGCTGTTTTTT. It yields the protein CASSPWELMNTGELFF.

A few counts support this clonotype. This chain joins TRBV29-1 and TRBJ2-5; D possibly matches TRBD1 or TRBD2 (7 bases each). Between the trimmed V and J ends, which lost 7 bases and 5 bases, there was a span of 20 bases. Germline V lookup: CDR1 SQVTM, CDR2 ANQGSEA. The CDR3 is made up of 14 amino acids. CDR3 residues: CSGGRGQTGETQYF. For the CDR3, the DNA is TGCAGCGGGGGGAGGGGACAGACAGGCGAGACCCAGTACTTC.

This clonotype was recorded at least ten times. The CDR3 protein is CSVAEFGEQFF. Here the CDR3 DNA reads TGCAGCGTTGCTGAGTTTGGTGAGCAGTTCTTC. This chain joins TRBV29-1 and TRBJ2-1; D uncertain. The CDR3 extends over 11 amino acids. CDR1 and CDR2 (germline): SQVTM, ANQGSEA. V lost 4 bases and J lost 9, with 10 bases in between.

The chain employs TRBV11-3 and TRBJ2-7; 8 bases are a match to TRBD1. The length of the CDR3 is 14 residues. Germline assignment: CDR1 SGHNT and CDR2 YENEEA. The trim removed 5 bases at V and 7 bases at J, leaving 10 bases unmatched. The CDR3 loop reads CASSPVRGTGEQYF. In DNA, the CDR3 is TGTGCCAGCAGCCCCGTTCGGGGGACAGGAGAGCAGTACTTC.

This clonotype was picked up many times. The rearrangement links TRBV28 to TRBJ2-5; TRBD2 agrees at 11 bases. Germline V gives CDR1 MDHEN, CDR2 SYDVKM. V dropped 2 bases and J dropped 1; count of bases not matched to a gene: 3. CDR3 length: 16 residues. Here the CDR3 reads CASSLGTSGAQETQYF. The CDR3 DNA sequence: TGTGCCAGCAGTTTAGGGACTAGCGGAGCCCAAGAGACCCAGTACTTC.

This clonotype turned up a few times. A read error may account for a junction end that differs from germline. The chain carries TRBV28 and TRBJ2-7; unclear D gene. The V gene's germline CDR1 is MDHEN and CDR2 SYDVKM. The CDR3 runs to 13 residues. CDR3 sequence (DNA): TGTGCCGGCAGTTCCCTACGAGAATACGAGCAGTACTTC. This codes for CAGSSLREYEQYF. Based on the CDR3 plus reference TRBV28 and TRBJ2-7, the full variable domain is DVKVTQSSRYLVKRTGEKVFLECVQDMDHENMFWYRQDPGLGLRLIYFSYDVKMKEKGDIPEGYSVSREKKERFSLILESASTNQTSMYLCAGSSLREYEQYFGPGTRLTVT.